This entry lists 20 T cell receptor beta chains sequenced from one sample in a study of response to subunit inactivated influenza vaccine. TCRdb reprocessed the RT-PCR reads with MiXCR, giving one entry per CDR3 protein. The sample shows under 800,000 distinct CDR3 sequences, roughly 13% of them seen only once. The material sequenced was PBMCs from blood, taken roughly 15 days before vaccination. Receptors originate from a man over 45 who received an inactivated influenza vaccine.

This clonotype has just a few counts. The chain joins TRBV12-3 or TRBV12-4 to TRBJ2-7, with 7 positions matching TRBD1. The CDR3 has 15 residues. Trimming cost V 3 bases and J 5 bases; bases outside gene matches: 10. The CDR3 coding sequence is TGTGCCAGCAGTTTTATTAGGGGGCGCGTCCACGAGCAGTACTTC. This codes for CASSFIRGRVHEQYF.

The CDR3, as DNA: TGCGCCAGCAGCTTGGGGGCAGGGGGCGTCTATAATTCACCCCTCCACTTT. It translates to CASSLGAGGVYNSPLHF. The gene calls are TRBV5-1 and TRBJ1-6; 8 nucleotides align to TRBD1. The CDR3 sequence is 17 residues long. V dropped 0 bases and J dropped 3; count of bases not matched to a gene: 5. CDR1 and CDR2 (germline): SGHRS, YFSETQ.

This clonotype appeared many times. This chain joins TRBV11-2 and TRBJ2-2; the D is unclear. Deletions cut 1 base from V and 1 base from J, with 13 bases between. This CDR3 has 17 residues. Per germline, CDR1 SGHAT and CDR2 FQNNGV. CDR3 coding DNA: TGTGCCAGCAGCTTAGGGTTGGGCAACCAGAACACCGGGGAGCTGTTTTTT. Translated, it gives CASSLGLGNQNTGELFF.

The gene calls are TRBV20-1 and TRBJ2-4; 7 bases map to TRBD1. The J segment lost 2 bases and the V segment lost 1 base, leaving 2 bases of the junction unmatched. Germline CDR1 DFQATT, CDR2 SNEGSKA (reference sequence). This CDR3 has 14 amino acids. The CDR3 is CSARAGGTKNIQYF. The CDR3 DNA sequence: TGCAGTGCTAGAGCAGGGGGAACCAAAAACATTCAGTACTTC.

This clonotype was observed a handful of times. The CDR3 loop reads CASSRGTGLEKLFF. CDR3 DNA: TGCGCCAGCAGCCGCGGGACAGGGCTTGAAAAACTGTTTTTT. The rearrangement uses TRBV4-1 and TRBJ1-4; 9 bases fit TRBD1. Unmatched junction bases numbered 4, after V lost 4 bases and J lost 7 bases. Germline values: CDR1 MGHRA, CDR2 YSYEKL. The CDR3 runs 14 residues.

V is TRBV7-2 and J is TRBJ2-7; maybe TRBD2 (6 bases). This CDR3 has 16 amino acids. The ends were cut back, 1 base at V and 2 bases at J, with 15 bases in the middle. Germline loops: CDR1 SGHTA, CDR2 FQGNSA. The CDR3 DNA is TGTGCCAGCAGCTTAGACCCGGGACGGACTACCTACGAGCAGTACTTC. Translating it yields CASSLDPGRTTYEQYF.

This clonotype was detected a few times. The chain joins TRBV20-1 to TRBJ2-3; D is unclear. The CDR3 runs 13 residues. Germline V CDR1 and CDR2: DFQATT, SNEGSKA (reference sequence). V lost 3 bases to trimming and J lost 4 bases, with 11 bases between them. The CDR3 DNA reads TGCAGTGCTAGGGAAGGGATATCAGATACGCAGTATTTT. This codes for CSAREGISDTQYF.

This clonotype has more than one count but fewer than ten. CDR3 sequence reads: CASSYGTSAFSTDTQYF. For the CDR3, the DNA is TGTGCCAGCAGCTACGGGACTAGCGCCTTTAGCACAGATACGCAGTATTTT. The V and J genes are TRBV14 and TRBJ2-3; 10 bases are shared with TRBD2. Looked up from germline, CDR1 is SGHDN and CDR2 is FVKESK. V gave up 5 bases and J gave up 0 bases; unmatched junction bases: 8. The CDR3 is made up of 17 amino acids. Filled out from reference TRBV14 and TRBJ2-3, the complete variable domain reads EAGVTQFPSHSVIEKGQTVTLRCDPISGHDNLYWYRRVMGKEIKFLLHFVKESKQDESGMPNNRFLAERTGGTYSTLKVQPAELEDSGVYFCASSYGTSAFSTDTQYFGPGTRLTVL.

This clonotype appeared many times. The chain links TRBV29-1 to TRBJ2-7, with 9 bases fitting TRBD1. This CDR3 has 14 amino acids. Germline trimming cut 0 bases from V and 6 bases from J; bases unmatched to any gene: 6. The germline V gene encodes CDR1 SQVTM and CDR2 ANQGSEA. The CDR3 DNA reads as TGCAGCGTTGAAGAGGGGGGACAGGGAGGCGAGCAGTACTTC. It specifies CSVEEGGQGGEQYF.

This clonotype was detected a few times. CDR3 in DNA: TGCGCCAGCAGTTCGATGGGGTATGGCACCGGGGAGCTGTTTTTT. Residues: CASSSMGYGTGELFF. The rearrangement links TRBV5-1 to TRBJ2-2, with no clear D. The CDR3 totals 15 residues. Germline values: CDR1 SGHRS, CDR2 YFSETQ. Trimming took off 5 bases at V and 4 bases at J, with 15 bases between the two ends.

The J gene is TRBJ2-2, the V gene TRBV28, with a tentative D call TRBD1 (5 bases). Per germline, CDR1 MDHEN and CDR2 SYDVKM. The CDR3 length is 15 residues. V was trimmed by 5 bases and J by 3 bases, leaving 13 bases between them. The CDR3 DNA follows: TGTGCCAGCAGTGGCCGAGACAGATACACCGGGGAGCTGTTTTTT. Translating it yields CASSGRDRYTGELFF.

V gene TRBV7-9 combines with J gene TRBJ2-7; tentative D call: TRBD1 (6 bases). V gave up 5 bases and J gave up 3 bases, with 11 bases separating them. CDR1 is SEHNR, CDR2 FQNEAQ, per germline (reference sequence). The CDR3 totals 13 residues. The CDR3 coding sequence is TGTGCCAGCAGCACCTGGGACAACTACGAGCAGTACTTC. Translating gives CASSTWDNYEQYF.

Many counts were recorded for this clonotype. The chain recombines TRBV20-1 with TRBJ2-1, with a possible D match to TRBD1 (6 bases). Germline loops: CDR1 DFQATT, CDR2 SNEGSKA (reference sequence). The CDR3 has 13 residues. The CDR3 DNA reads as TGCAGGACAACAGGGAGCTCCTACAATGAGCAGTTCTTC. It encodes CRTTGSSYNEQFF.

The table lists this clonotype with a few counts. The chain joins TRBV20-1 to TRBJ2-2; TRBD2 matches at 15 bases. CDR1 DFQATT and CDR2 SNEGSKA come from the germline V gene (reference sequence). The CDR3 sequence is 17 residues long. J was trimmed by 2 bases and V by 3 bases; bases with no gene match: 4. CDR3: CSARGTSGRINTGELFF. The CDR3 coding sequence is TGCAGTGCTAGGGGGACTAGCGGGAGGATCAACACCGGGGAGCTGTTTTTT.

This clonotype was counted between two and nine times. V is TRBV5-1 and J is TRBJ2-1, with 9 bases fitting TRBD2. The CDR3 contains 16 residues. The junction had 15 bases not matched to a gene; V was cut back by 5 bases and J by 9 bases. Germline V lookup: CDR1 SGHRS, CDR2 YFSETQ. Here the CDR3 reads CASSFRRGGWSGEQFF. CDR3 nucleotides: TGCGCCAGCAGTTTCCGGCGGGGGGGATGGTCGGGTGAGCAGTTCTTC.

This clonotype was found many times. This rearrangement joins TRBV12-3 or TRBV12-4 to TRBJ1-1, with D uncertain. The CDR3 extends over 15 amino acids. The V end lost 7 bases, the J end lost 3 bases, and 18 bases lay between the germline ends. The CDR3 loop reads CASTIGRGWDTEAFF. The DNA of the CDR3 is TGTGCCAGCACCATTGGACGGGGTTGGGACACTGAAGCTTTCTTT.

This clonotype was seen many times. The V call is TRBV4-1, the J call TRBJ2-5; D might be TRBD2 (6 bases). Trimming took off 0 bases at V and 2 bases at J, with 13 bases between the two ends. The CDR3 length is 16 residues. Germline CDR1 reads MGHRA; CDR2 reads YSYEKL. CDR3 protein: CASSQDSGLAQETQYF. The CDR3 DNA follows: TGCGCCAGCAGCCAAGATTCGGGCCTAGCGCAAGAGACCCAGTACTTC.

The chain recombines TRBV7-9 with TRBJ2-7; TRBD2 is a possible D gene (6 bases). V lost 5 bases, J lost 2 bases, and 10 bases lay in between. Germline V gives CDR1 SEHNR, CDR2 FQNEAQ (reference sequence). This CDR3 region has 13 residues. The CDR3 is CASSAGPAYEQYF. The DNA for the CDR3 is TGTGCCAGCAGCGCGGGACCAGCCTACGAGCAGTACTTC. Full variable domain (remainder filled in from reference TRBV7-9 and TRBJ2-7): DTGVSQNPRHKITKRGQNVTFRCDPISEHNRLYWYRQTLGQGPEFLTYFQNEAQLEKSRLLSDRFSAERPKGSFSTLEIQRTEQGDSAMYLCASSAGPAYEQYFGPGTRLTVT.

At least ten counts were recorded for this clonotype. The chain has TRBV29-1 and TRBJ2-3; D unclear. The V and J ends lost 8 bases and 1 base respectively, with 16 bases between them. The germline gives CDR1 SQVTM, CDR2 ANQGSEA. This CDR3 is built from 14 residues. The CDR3 spells CSHNTAVGTDTQYF. The CDR3 nucleotides are TGCAGCCATAATACGGCCGTCGGCACAGATACGCAGTATTTT.

There are a few counts of this clonotype. The chain uses TRBV12-3 or TRBV12-4 and TRBJ1-3; 8 bases match TRBD1. V lost 11 bases, J lost 3 bases, and 3 bases stayed unmatched. This CDR3 spans 12 amino acids. This chain's CDR3 is CASRGLGNTIYF. For the CDR3, the DNA is TGTGCCTCCAGGGGGCTTGGAAACACCATATATTTT.